The 27 T cell receptor beta chains presented below share a single source sample, sequenced in a study of Tregs in tolerant kidney transplant recipients. The table came from immunoSEQ multiplex PCR; TCRdb's copy has only in-frame clones and leaves some out. The sample carries tens of thousands of clones, roughly 84% recorded once. Sequencing was done on a sample of CD4+ T cells from blood. The source of these receptors is a human donor in good health.

The gene calls are TRBV7-2 and TRBJ1-2; perhaps TRBD1 as D (6 bases). Trimming took 6 bases from V and 2 from J, leaving 10 bases between them. CDR1 and CDR2 (germline): SGHTA, FQGNSA. The CDR3 spans 13 residues. The CDR3 protein is CASSPDRNYGYTF. In DNA form, the CDR3 reads TGTGCCAGCAGTCCCGACAGGAACTATGGCTACACCTTC.

The rearrangement joins TRBV4-1 to TRBJ1-2; a possible D gene is TRBD1 (6 bases). Germline assignment: CDR1 MGHRA and CDR2 YSYEKL. The CDR3 is made up of 17 amino acids. V was cut by 1 base and J by 8 bases, with 23 bases left in between. CDR3 amino acids: CASSQVVNSAGGLGYTF. The CDR3 DNA reads as TGCGCCAGCAGCCAAGTGGTAAATAGTGCGGGGGGGCTCGGCTACACCTTC.

This clone was picked up one time. The chain couples TRBV6-1 to TRBJ2-5; 9 positions match TRBD2. The ends lost 3 bases at V and 5 bases at J; junction bases unmatched: 7. The CDR3 sequence is 15 residues long. Germline CDR1 reads MNHNS; CDR2 reads SASEGT. The DNA for the CDR3 is TGTGCCAGCAGTGATCCCGGACTAGCGTTGGAGACCCAGTACTTC. Translation: CASSDPGLALETQYF.

The chain couples TRBV7-3 to TRBJ1-1, with D hard to call. The V and J ends lost 2 bases and 1 base respectively, with 5 bases between them. Germline V gives CDR1 SGHTA, CDR2 FQGTGA. This CDR3 contains 13 residues. CDR3 coding DNA: TGTGCCAGCAGCTTATGGTGGAACACTGAAGCTTTCTTT. Protein product: CASSLWWNTEAFF.

The chain uses TRBV13 and TRBJ1-1; D is ambiguous. CDR3 size: 13 residues. Between the trimmed V and J ends, which lost 1 base and 2 bases, there was a span of 5 bases. Germline CDR1 and CDR2: PRHDT and FYEKMQ (reference sequence). The DNA of the CDR3 is TGTGCCAGCAGCTTAGATCCCAACACTGAAGCTTTCTTT. It is translated as CASSLDPNTEAFF.

This chain uses TRBV10-1 with TRBJ2-7, with D tentatively TRBD1 (5 bases). V gave up 3 bases and J gave up 2 bases, with 11 bases separating them. CDR1 is WNHNN, CDR2 SYGVQD, per germline (reference sequence). The CDR3 is 14 residues long. The CDR3: CASSEGPGTYEQYF. CDR3 nucleotides: TGCGCCAGCAGTGAAGGGCCAGGGACCTACGAGCAGTACTTC.

The chain employs TRBV2 and TRBJ2-2, with TRBD2 as a possible D gene (5 bases). Trimming removed 8 bases at V and 4 bases at J, with 11 bases between. Per germline, CDR1 SNHLY and CDR2 FYNNEI. This CDR3 contains 13 residues. The CDR3 sequence is CASLGLRTGELFF. CDR3 nucleotide sequence: TGTGCCAGCCTTGGACTTCGCACCGGGGAGCTGTTTTTT. Full variable domain (missing parts from reference TRBV2 and TRBJ2-2): EPEVTQTPSHQVTQMGQEVILRCVPISNHLYFYWYRQILGQKVEFLVSFYNNEISEKSEIFDDQFSVERPDGSNFTLKIRSTKLEDSAMYFCASLGLRTGELFFGEGSRLTVL.

The chain links TRBV25-1 to TRBJ1-3; D is ambiguous. The V gene's germline CDR1 is MGHDK and CDR2 SYGVNS. V shed 2 bases and J shed 0 bases, with 8 bases lying between them. This CDR3 region has 15 residues. As DNA, the CDR3 is TGTGCCAGCAGTGAACGCCGGAACTCTGGAAACACCATATATTTT. Protein product: CASSERRNSGNTIYF.

This chain links TRBV6-5 with TRBJ1-4, with TRBD1 matching over 7 bases. CDR3 length: 12 amino acids. V gave up 8 bases and J gave up 8 bases; unmatched junction bases: 5. Germline V gives CDR1 MNHEY, CDR2 SVGAGI. The DNA for the CDR3 is TGTGCCAGCCGGACAGGTGAAGAAAAACTGTTTTTT. It translates to CASRTGEEKLFF.

The gene calls are TRBV6-1 and TRBJ2-7; D is possibly TRBD1 (5 bases). The CDR3 extends over 14 amino acids. V shed 6 bases and J shed 3 bases, with 15 bases lying between them. Germline CDR1 is MNHNS and CDR2 is SASEGT. The CDR3, as DNA: TGTGCCAGCAGATTACAGGTATCCGACTACGAGCAGTACTTC. It is translated as CASRLQVSDYEQYF.

The V and J genes are TRBV20-1 and TRBJ1-2; no clear D. The CDR3 covers 11 residues. The germline CDR1 and CDR2 sequences are DFQATT and SNEGSKA (reference sequence). V dropped 5 bases and J dropped 6 bases, with 10 bases sitting between them. DNA of the CDR3: TGCAGTGCTCGCGGACCAGATGGCTACACCTTC. As protein: CSARGPDGYTF.

The genes are TRBV28 and TRBJ2-3; 12 bases align to TRBD2. This CDR3 is 20 amino acids long. Germline V gene data show CDR1 as MDHEN and CDR2 as SYDVKM. The V and J ends lost 3 bases and 5 bases, in that order; junction bases with no gene match: 18. The CDR3 here is CASSLLWGSRLAGAEDTQYF. CDR3 nucleotide sequence: TGTGCCAGCAGTTTGTTGTGGGGGAGCCGACTAGCGGGAGCGGAAGATACGCAGTATTTT.

The DNA of the CDR3 is TGCGCCAGCAGCCAAGGGGGTTGGGAGTCTGAAGCTTTCTTT. It specifies CASSQGGWESEAFF. The V gene is TRBV4-3, the J gene TRBJ1-1; D call uncertain. V lost 1 base, J lost 6 bases, and 12 bases lay in between. The CDR3 spans 14 residues. CDR1 and CDR2 (germline): LGHNA, YSLEER.

This chain joins TRBV5-1 and TRBJ2-1; 13 nucleotides agree with TRBD2. CDR1 SGHRS and CDR2 YFSETQ come from the germline V gene. Unmatched junction bases numbered 12, after V lost 4 bases and J lost 8 bases. This CDR3 has 17 residues. The CDR3 DNA reads TGCGCCAGCAGCCGCAACCCCACTAGCGGGGGGGCTCATGAGCAGTTCTTC. Its protein is CASSRNPTSGGAHEQFF.

The chain is built from TRBV5-6 and TRBJ1-3; D remains unclear. The CDR3 extends over 14 amino acids. The germline V and J ends were trimmed by 0 bases and 0 bases, with 4 bases remaining between them. Germline V gives CDR1 SGHDT, CDR2 YYEEEE. This chain's CDR3 is CASSLGYSGNTIYF. In nucleotides, the CDR3 is TGTGCCAGCAGCTTGGGGTACTCTGGAAACACCATATATTTT.

The V gene is TRBV29-1, the J gene TRBJ1-5, with no clear D. The V end was cut by 5 bases, the J end by 2 bases, with 7 bases between. The CDR3 has 12 amino acids. Germline V gene sequence: CDR1 SQVTM, CDR2 ANQGSEA. CDR3 residues: CSVQQGNQPQHF. The CDR3, as DNA: TGCAGCGTTCAGCAGGGCAATCAGCCCCAGCATTTT. Variable domain in full (rest from reference TRBV29-1 and TRBJ1-5): SAVISQKPSRDICQRGTSLTIQCQVDSQVTMMFWYRQQPGQSLTLIATANQGSEATYESGFVIDKFPISRPNLTFSTLTVSNMSPEDSSIYLCSVQQGNQPQHFGDGTRLSIL.

This clone was observed a few times. The genes are TRBV9 and TRBJ2-1, with a possible D match to TRBD1 (6 bases). Trimming left V 2 bases short and J 9 bases short, with 15 bases between. The CDR3 runs to 14 residues. Germline V gene sequence: CDR1 SGDLS, CDR2 YYNGEE. CDR3 nucleotides: TGTGCCAGCAGCGTTGGCAGGGGTGGAGGTGAGCAGTTCTTC. Residues: CASSVGRGGGEQFF.

The chain combines TRBV4-1 with TRBJ1-5, with D tentatively TRBD1 (6 bases). The V gene lost 2 bases and the J gene lost 1 base, with 15 bases spanning the gap. The CDR3 is 17 residues long. Germline V gene sequence: CDR1 MGHRA, CDR2 YSYEKL. CDR3 in amino acids: CASSQLTGLGSNQPQHF. Here the CDR3 DNA reads TGCGCCAGCAGCCAACTAACAGGGTTGGGAAGCAATCAGCCCCAGCATTTT.

This chain links TRBV4-1 with TRBJ1-2, with D uncertain. CDR1 MGHRA and CDR2 YSYEKL come from the germline V gene. V was shortened by 1 base and J by 4 bases, with 13 bases between the two germline ends. The CDR3 consists of 15 residues. This CDR3 is CASSQASEKGYGYTF. The CDR3 DNA reads TGCGCCAGCAGCCAAGCTTCAGAGAAGGGCTATGGCTACACCTTC.

This clone has only a few counts. The chain joins TRBV20-1 to TRBJ1-1; D is undetermined. V was cut by 4 bases and J by 3 bases, with 3 bases left in between. CDR1 and CDR2 from the germline V gene are DFQATT and SNEGSKA (reference sequence). The CDR3 runs to 10 residues. The CDR3 loop reads CSAIDTEAFF. In DNA form, the CDR3 reads TGCAGTGCTATTGACACTGAAGCTTTCTTT.

This clone occurred a few times. The CDR3 DNA follows: TGTGCCAGCTCACCAGGTACGGCGAGGACTGAAGCTTTCTTT. Amino acids: CASSPGTARTEAFF. The chain is built from TRBV18 and TRBJ1-1; no clear D gene. V lost 2 bases, J lost 5 bases, and 12 bases lay in between. The V gene's germline CDR1 is KGHSH and CDR2 LQKENI. This CDR3 region has 14 residues.

The count of this clone is one. The CDR3 nucleotides read TGCGCCAGCAGCTTTAATCTCGACGGCACCATATATTTT. It codes for CASSFNLDGTIYF. The chain employs TRBV5-1 and TRBJ1-3; D ambiguous. This CDR3 contains 13 residues. Germline loops: CDR1 SGHRS, CDR2 YFSETQ. V shed 2 bases and J shed 9 bases, with 12 bases lying between them. Variable domain in full (rest from reference TRBV5-1 and TRBJ1-3): KAGVTQTPRYLIKTRGQQVTLSCSPISGHRSVSWYQQTPGQGLQFLFEYFSETQRNKGNFPGRFSGRQFSNSRSEMNVSTLELGDSALYLCASSFNLDGTIYFGEGSWLTVV.

On this clone itself: One base away lies a much larger clone, so this may be a sequencing read error. The J gene is TRBJ2-2, the V gene TRBV7-8; 8 bases are shared with TRBD2. The CDR3 covers 14 residues. V lost 6 bases, J lost 2 bases, and 2 bases stayed unmatched. Looked up from germline, CDR1 is SGHVS and CDR2 is FQNEAQ. CDR3 DNA: TGTGCCAGCAGTGTAGCGGGAAACACCGGGGAGCTGTTTTTT. Translated: CASSVAGNTGELFF.

This chain links TRBV7-3 with TRBJ2-3; possible D gene TRBD2, 5 bases. This CDR3 is 15 amino acids long. V lost 5 bases to trimming and J lost 5 bases, with 17 bases between them. From germline, CDR1 is SGHTA and CDR2 FQGTGA. CDR3 sequence (DNA): TGTGCCAGCAGCCTCACTAGAGAGATTGGAGATACGCAGTATTTT. It yields the protein CASSLTREIGDTQYF.

The gene calls are TRBV11-2 and TRBJ1-1; 7 bases agree with TRBD1. V dropped 0 bases and J dropped 7; count of bases not matched to a gene: 8. Germline CDR1 reads SGHAT; CDR2 reads FQNNGV. The CDR3 extends over 15 amino acids. The chain's CDR3 is CASSLDPRGEGEAFF. CDR3 bases: TGTGCCAGCAGCTTAGATCCCAGGGGGGAAGGTGAAGCTTTCTTT.

V usage is TRBV14 and J usage is TRBJ2-2; TRBD1 is a possible D gene (5 bases). V was clipped by 4 bases and J by 3 bases, with 18 bases between them. The germline V gene has CDR1 SGHDN and CDR2 FVKESK. The CDR3 loop spans 17 amino acids. The CDR3 DNA follows: TGTGCCAGCAGCCCCTTATTGCCAGGGTTGTACACCGGGGAGCTGTTTTTT. Its protein product is CASSPLLPGLYTGELFF.

The chain recombines TRBV10-3 with TRBJ2-7, with a possible D match to TRBD1 (5 bases). Germline CDR1 ENHRY, CDR2 SYGVKD. CDR3 size: 14 residues. Trimming stripped 4 bases from V and 2 bases from J, with 12 bases between. Here the CDR3 reads CAISAETATYEQYF. CDR3 DNA sequence: TGTGCCATCAGTGCCGAGACAGCAACCTACGAGCAGTACTTC.